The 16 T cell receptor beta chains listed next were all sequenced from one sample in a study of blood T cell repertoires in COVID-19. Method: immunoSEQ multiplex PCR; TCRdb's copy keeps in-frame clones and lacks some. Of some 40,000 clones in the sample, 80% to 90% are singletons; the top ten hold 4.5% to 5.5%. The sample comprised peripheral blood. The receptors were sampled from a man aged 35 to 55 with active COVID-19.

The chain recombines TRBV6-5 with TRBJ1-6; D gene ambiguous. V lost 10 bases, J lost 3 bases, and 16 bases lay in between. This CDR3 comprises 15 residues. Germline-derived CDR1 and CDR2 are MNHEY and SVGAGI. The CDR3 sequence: CATLDPGNYNSPLHF. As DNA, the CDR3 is TGTGCCACCCTAGATCCGGGAAACTATAATTCACCCCTCCACTTT.

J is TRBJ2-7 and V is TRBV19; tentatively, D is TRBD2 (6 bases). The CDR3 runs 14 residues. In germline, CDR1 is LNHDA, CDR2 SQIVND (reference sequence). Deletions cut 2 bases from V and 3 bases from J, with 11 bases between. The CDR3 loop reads CASSISGLLYEQYF. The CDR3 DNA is TGTGCCAGTAGTATAAGCGGGCTCCTCTACGAGCAGTACTTC.

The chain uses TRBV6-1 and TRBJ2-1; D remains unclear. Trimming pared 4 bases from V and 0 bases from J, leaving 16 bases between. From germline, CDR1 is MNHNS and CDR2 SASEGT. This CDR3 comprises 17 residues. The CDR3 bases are TGTGCCAGCAGTGGACCGACTGCACACCACTCCTACAATGAGCAGTTCTTC. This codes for CASSGPTAHHSYNEQFF.

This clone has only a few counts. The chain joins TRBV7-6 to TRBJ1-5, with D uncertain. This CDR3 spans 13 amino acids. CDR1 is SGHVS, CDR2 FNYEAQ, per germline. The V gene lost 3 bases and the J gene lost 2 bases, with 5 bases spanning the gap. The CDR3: CASSFSGNQPQHF. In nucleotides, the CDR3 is TGTGCCAGCAGCTTCTCGGGCAATCAGCCCCAGCATTTT.

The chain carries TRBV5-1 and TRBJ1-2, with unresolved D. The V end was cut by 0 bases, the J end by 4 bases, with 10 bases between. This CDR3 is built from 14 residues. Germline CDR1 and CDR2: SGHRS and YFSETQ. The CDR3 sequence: CASSLAQNPYGYTF. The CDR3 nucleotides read TGCGCCAGCAGCTTGGCGCAGAACCCCTATGGCTACACCTTC. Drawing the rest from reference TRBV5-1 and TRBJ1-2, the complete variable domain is KAGVTQTPRYLIKTRGQQVTLSCSPISGHRSVSWYQQTPGQGLQFLFEYFSETQRNKGNFPGRFSGRQFSNSRSEMNVSTLELGDSALYLCASSLAQNPYGYTFGSGTRLTVV.

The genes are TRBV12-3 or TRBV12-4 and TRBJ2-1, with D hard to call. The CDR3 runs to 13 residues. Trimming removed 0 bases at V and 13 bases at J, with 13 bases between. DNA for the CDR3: TGTGCCAGCAGTTTAGCGCAGGCCACTCCACAGTTCTTC. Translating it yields CASSLAQATPQFF.

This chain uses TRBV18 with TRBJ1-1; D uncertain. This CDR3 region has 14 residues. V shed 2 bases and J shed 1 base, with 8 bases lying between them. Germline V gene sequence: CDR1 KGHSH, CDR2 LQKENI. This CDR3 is CASSPNSGNTEAFF. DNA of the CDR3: TGTGCCAGCTCACCAAACAGTGGGAACACTGAAGCTTTCTTT.

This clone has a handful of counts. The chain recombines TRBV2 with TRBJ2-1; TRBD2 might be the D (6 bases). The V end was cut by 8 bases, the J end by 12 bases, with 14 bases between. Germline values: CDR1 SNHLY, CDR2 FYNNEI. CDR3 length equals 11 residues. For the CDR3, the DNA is TGTGCCAGCCTAACCCGGGGGACGCAGTTCTTC. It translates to CASLTRGTQFF.

The CDR3 DNA reads TGTGCCAGCAGCCAAGATCGGGACTACTCCTACGAGCAGTACTTC. Its translation: CASSQDRDYSYEQYF. This chain links TRBV3-1 (or the pseudogene TRBV3-2) with TRBJ2-7, with 7 bases that match TRBD2. The germline V gene has CDR1 LGHDT and CDR2 YNNKEL (reference sequence). The CDR3 has 15 residues. Trimming at V came to 0 bases and at J to 0 bases, leaving 2 bases not matched to a gene.

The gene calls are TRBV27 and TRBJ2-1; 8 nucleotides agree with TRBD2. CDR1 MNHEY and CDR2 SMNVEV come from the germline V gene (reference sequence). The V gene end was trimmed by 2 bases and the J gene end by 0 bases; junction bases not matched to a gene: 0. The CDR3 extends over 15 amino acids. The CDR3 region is CASSLSGSSYNEQFF. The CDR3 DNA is TGTGCCAGCAGTTTAAGCGGGAGCTCCTACAATGAGCAGTTCTTC.

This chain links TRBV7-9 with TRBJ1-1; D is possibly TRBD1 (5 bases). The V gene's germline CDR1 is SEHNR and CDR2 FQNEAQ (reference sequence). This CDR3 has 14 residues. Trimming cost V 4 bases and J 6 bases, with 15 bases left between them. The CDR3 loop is CASSSGVADAEAFF. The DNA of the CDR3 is TGTGCCAGCAGCTCGGGGGTGGCGGACGCTGAAGCTTTCTTT.

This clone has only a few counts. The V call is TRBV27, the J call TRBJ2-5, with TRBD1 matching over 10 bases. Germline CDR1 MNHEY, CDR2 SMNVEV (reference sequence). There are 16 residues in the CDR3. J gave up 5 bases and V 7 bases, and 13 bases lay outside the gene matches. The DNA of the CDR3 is TGTGCCAGCAAATTACTGACAGGGGGCTTGGGGGAGACCCAGTACTTC. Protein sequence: CASKLLTGGLGETQYF.

The CDR3: CASSLVASGPQYNEQFF. CDR3 nucleotide sequence: TGTGCCAGCAGCTTGGTGGCTAGCGGGCCGCAGTACAATGAGCAGTTCTTC. The chain carries TRBV5-6 and TRBJ2-1; 8 nucleotides line up with TRBD2. The CDR3 sequence is 17 residues long. V was clipped by 0 bases and J by 4 bases; unmatched bases: 9. Germline V gene lookup returns CDR1 SGHDT and CDR2 YYEEEE.

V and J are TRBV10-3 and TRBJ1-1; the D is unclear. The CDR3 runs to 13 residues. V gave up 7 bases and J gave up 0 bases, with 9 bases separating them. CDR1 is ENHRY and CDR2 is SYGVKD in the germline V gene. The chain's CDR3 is CAITMAVNTEAFF. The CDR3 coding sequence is TGTGCCATCACTATGGCGGTGAACACTGAAGCTTTCTTT.

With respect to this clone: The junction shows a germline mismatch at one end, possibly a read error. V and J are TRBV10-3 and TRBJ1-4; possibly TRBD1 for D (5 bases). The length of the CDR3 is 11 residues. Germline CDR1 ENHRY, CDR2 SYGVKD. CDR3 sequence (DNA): TGTGCCATCGGAGCGGGGGAGGACGGTTCTTTT. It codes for CAIGAGEDGSF.

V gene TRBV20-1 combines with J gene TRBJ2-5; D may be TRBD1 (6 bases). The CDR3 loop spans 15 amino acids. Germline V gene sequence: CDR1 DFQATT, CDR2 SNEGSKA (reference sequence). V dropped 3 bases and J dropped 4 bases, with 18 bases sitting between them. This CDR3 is CSASRPDRRTETQYF. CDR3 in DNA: TGCAGTGCTAGTCGCCCTGACAGGAGGACAGAGACCCAGTACTTC.